This T cell receptor (beta chain) was recorded in a study of cytomegalovirus exposure and HLA in healthy donors. At the level of the study: A preliminary data release comprised about 85 million unique TCRs obtained from HLA-typed donors.

Use of 60 Vbeta and 13 Jbeta primers characterized the PCR. Only in-frame clones appear in the TCRdb table, and some are missing; sequencing was by immunoSEQ multiplex PCR. Of 150,000 to 200,000 clones listed, over 70% are singletons. V shed 4 bases and J 9 bases; nucleotides not matched to a gene: 7. This CDR3 has 14 amino acids. Germline V CDR1 and CDR2: LNHDA, SQIVND (reference sequence). The sequencing sample was made of PBMCs. V gene TRBV19 combines with J gene TRBJ2-1, with 9 bases fitting TRBD2. This receptor was obtained from a middle-aged man in good health and CMV-seropositive. In DNA form, the CDR3 reads TGTGCCAGTAGTAGGGCTAGCGGGATAAGTGAGCAGTTCTTC. Amino acids: CASSRASGISEQFF.